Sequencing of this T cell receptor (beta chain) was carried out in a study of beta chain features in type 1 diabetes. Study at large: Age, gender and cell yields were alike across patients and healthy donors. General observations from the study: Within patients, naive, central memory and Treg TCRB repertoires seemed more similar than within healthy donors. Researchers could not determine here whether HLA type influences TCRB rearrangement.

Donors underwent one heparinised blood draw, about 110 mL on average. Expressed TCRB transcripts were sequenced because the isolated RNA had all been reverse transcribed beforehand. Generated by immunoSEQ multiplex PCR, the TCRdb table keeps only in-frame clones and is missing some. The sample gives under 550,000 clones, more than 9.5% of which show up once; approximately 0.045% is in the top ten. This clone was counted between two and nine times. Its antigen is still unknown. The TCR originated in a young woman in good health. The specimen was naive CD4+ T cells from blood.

The CDR3 sequence: CASSIDAGDEQFF. The CDR3 DNA follows: TGTGCCAGTAGTATAGATGCCGGGGATGAGCAGTTCTTC. The J gene is TRBJ2-1, the V gene TRBV19; D may be TRBD2 (5 bases). Germline values: CDR1 LNHDA, CDR2 SQIVND (reference sequence). The CDR3 spans 13 residues. Trimming took off 0 bases at V and 8 bases at J, with 8 bases between the two ends.